Below, one TCR beta chain is given with its context. Its antigen target is currently unknown. No base quality information exists; no much larger clone differs at one position. The germline V end is reduced by 3 bases and the J end by 5 bases; junction bases left unmatched: 7. The germline V gene (reference sequence) provides CDR1 LNHDA and CDR2 SQIVND. The CDR3 numbers 16 residues from cysteine through phenylalanine. Only the CDR3 DNA stays, 48 bases, in frame from base 1. This sample stems from a study of a mutant IDH1 vaccine in newly diagnosed glioma (dated by TCRdb to about 2021). Notes on the research overall: Patients were given eight vaccinations, in weeks 1, 3, 5, 7, 11, 15, 19 and 23, which matched visits V03 through V10. Vaccination started 4-6 weeks after radiotherapy alone, or was given together with temozolomide cycles in the groups whose treatment included chemotherapy. Of the roughly 34 treated patients, approximately 60% were male and approximately 40% were female, and a mean age of roughly 37 years was recorded. Before enrollment, patients had received standard therapy of radiotherapy alone, temozolomide alone, or radiochemotherapy with temozolomide; most received the combination. Peripheral blood samples were drawn at six visits, namely V03 (baseline), V05, V07, V10, V12 and V13. Longitudinal TCRB deep sequencing was performed for roughly 27 treated patients wherever samples were available for exploratory analyses. The study at large found these results: It was noted by the authors that analyses of patient blood samples could not be reproduced owing to sample limitations. Availability determined which PBMC samples were chosen for TCRB deep sequencing. Pseudoprogression seemed to be unrelated to changes in the top peripheral T cell clonotypes found by TCRB sequencing. Immune responses induced by the vaccine were seen in around 94% of patients across multiple MHC alleles.

The meaning of the sample's time point label: week 5, during vaccination. Every vaccine dose consisted of 300 ug of a 20-mer mutant IDH1 peptide in Montanide, administered subcutaneously together with topical imiquimod. Newly diagnosed WHO grade 3 or 4 IDH1-mutant astrocytomas showing loss of nuclear ATRX were present in the donors. The samples were drawn from NOA16, a multicentre, single-arm, open-label phase I trial in Germany that tested a mutant IDH1 peptide vaccine in humans for the first time. The DNeasy Blood and Tissue Kit was used to extract genomic DNA from EDTA blood for TCRB sequencing. The library came from the immunoSEQ multiplex PCR assay. Following the manufacturer's protocol, the hsTCRB Kit was used to amplify rearranged TCR beta chain sequences. TCRB libraries were sequenced on an Illumina MiSeq. The study's processing was this. Demultiplexing, trimming and gene mapping were performed with the kit vendor's proprietary platform. TCRdb holds this immuneACCESS table with in-frame rearrangements only. Some clones are missing; in checked studies, unresolved V genes explain under half, and the rest has no known cause. The DNA was the basis for D and trimming; V, J and clone size are from that table. Present in this sample are about 50,000 clones, about 80% of which were seen just once. The top ten clonotypes cover nearly 7.5% of the sample.

This chain is built from TRBV19 and TRBJ1-5, with 10 junctional bases fitting TRBD1. Sequenced here: PBMCs, sampled from a glioma patient whose treatment included an IDH1 peptide vaccine. The receptor was derived from a woman between 50 and 59 years old with glioma. The CDR3 reads as follows: CASSILTGQGHQPQHF. The nucleotides are TGTGCCAGTAGTATTTTGACGGGACAGGGGCATCAGCCCCAGCATTTT.